The T cell receptor beta chain described here comes from a study of T cells expressing NK-cell markers. On the study more broadly: Sorted CD3+CD56+NKG2C+, CD3+CD56+NKG2C- and CD3+CD56-NKG2C+ T cells supplied TCR beta repertoires. HCMV seropositivity characterized seven of the eight sequenced donors, and seronegativity one. The study, taken as a whole, reports: In several donors, these clonotypes also led the CD3+CD56-NKG2C+ fraction.

As regards this clonotype: Its antigen remains unidentified.

UMIs accompanied the 5'RACE template switching by which TCR beta cDNA was made. With the 5' RACE reads reprocessed, TCRdb shows one record per CDR3 protein and no DNA. This sample contains about 450,000 distinct CDR3 sequences. Germline V lookup: CDR1 SNHLY, CDR2 FYNNEI. The length of the CDR3 is 15 residues. This chain connects TRBV2 to TRBJ2-5; TCRdb proposes TRBD1, but this gene call is untestable without DNA. Sequences were obtained from blood T cells: a sorted CD56 or NKG2C T cell subset, CD4+ or CD8+ T cells, or bulk PBMC T cells (not recorded which). The sequence was collected from a woman aged 18 to 75 in good health. The CDR3 reads CASSTTGTGGETQYF.